The 29 T cell receptor beta chains presented below share a single source sample, sequenced in a study of blood T cell repertoires in COVID-19. Clones were sequenced by immunoSEQ multiplex PCR, and TCRdb holds only the in-frame ones, with some missing. This sample has some 110,000 clones, with over 65% found just once. Sequenced sample: peripheral blood. Receptor source: an older woman with acute or convalescent COVID-19.

The chain is built from TRBV7-8 and TRBJ2-5; a weak D match, TRBD2 (5 bases). The CDR3 length is 13 residues. Germline V gene sequence: CDR1 SGHVS, CDR2 FQNEAQ. Trimming shortened V by 5 bases and J by 3 bases, and 10 bases separated the two germline ends. The CDR3 sequence is CASSRGLKETQYF. CDR3 coding DNA: TGTGCCAGCAGCCGCGGACTGAAAGAGACCCAGTACTTC.

J is TRBJ2-7 and V is TRBV3-1 (or the pseudogene TRBV3-2), with 7 bases matching TRBD2. Germline CDR1 is LGHDT and CDR2 is YNNKEL (reference sequence). The V gene end was trimmed by 4 bases and the J gene end by 1 base; junction bases not matched to a gene: 4. The CDR3 totals 14 residues. CDR3 in amino acids: CASSPGGRSYEQYF. CDR3 nucleotide sequence: TGTGCCAGCAGCCCCGGGGGGAGGTCCTACGAGCAGTACTTC.

The gene calls are TRBV6-6 and TRBJ2-6, with 11 bases lining up with TRBD1. This CDR3 has 16 residues. J gave up 2 bases and V 6 bases, and 3 bases lay outside the gene matches. Germline loops: CDR1 MNHNY, CDR2 SVGAGI (reference sequence). CDR3 loop: CASRWTGGTGANVLTF. CDR3 nucleotides: TGTGCCAGCAGATGGACAGGGGGCACTGGGGCCAACGTCCTGACTTTC.

This clone was observed a few times. Additional DNA sequences in this sample encode the identical CDR3. The chain is built from TRBV5-1 and TRBJ1-1, with TRBD1 identical over 8 bases. Germline CDR1 SGHRS, CDR2 YFSETQ. The CDR3 runs to 14 residues. Unmatched junction bases numbered 1, after V lost 0 bases and J lost 3 bases. CDR3 nucleotides: TGCGCCAGCAGCTTGGGGACAGGGTACACTGAAGCTTTCTTT. Protein: CASSLGTGYTEAFF.

The CDR3 region is CASSLTQGASTEAFF. DNA of the CDR3: TGTGCCAGCAGCTTAACTCAGGGGGCGAGCACTGAAGCTTTCTTT. J is TRBJ1-1 and V is TRBV7-3; TRBD1 agrees at 8 bases. CDR1 and CDR2 from the germline V gene are SGHTA and FQGTGA. After removal of 0 bases from V and 4 bases from J, the junction contained 4 bases not matched to a gene. The CDR3 has 15 amino acids.

This clone was seen a single time. The chain is built from TRBV18 and TRBJ1-1, with 12 bases that match TRBD1. J gave up 3 bases and V 0 bases, and 8 bases lay outside the gene matches. Germline CDR1 and CDR2: KGHSH and LQKENI. The CDR3 is 18 residues long. CDR3 nucleotides: TGTGCCAGCTCACCACCGACCGGGACAGGGGGCATGTACACTGAAGCTTTCTTT. It translates to CASSPPTGTGGMYTEAFF. The entire variable domain, with the rest obtained from reference TRBV18 and TRBJ1-1, is as follows: NAGVMQNPRHLVRRRGQEARLRCSPMKGHSHVYWYRQLPEEGLKFMVYLQKENIIDESGMPKERFSAEFPKEGPSILRIQQVVRGDSAAYFCASSPPTGTGGMYTEAFFGQGTRLTVV.

V gene TRBV6-5 combines with J gene TRBJ1-5, with D maybe TRBD1 (6 bases). The germline V gene has CDR1 MNHEY and CDR2 SVGAGI. The CDR3 length is 13 residues. The germline V and J ends were trimmed by 2 bases and 9 bases, with 11 bases remaining between them. The CDR3 region is CASSYAIQGPQHF. The CDR3 DNA follows: TGTGCCAGCAGTTACGCGATACAGGGGCCCCAGCATTTT.

V is TRBV24-1 and J is TRBJ1-1; tentative D call: TRBD1 (6 bases). Germline values: CDR1 KGHDR, CDR2 SFDVKD. V lost 3 bases and J 10 bases, leaving 11 bases between the germline ends. The CDR3 totals 12 residues. In DNA, the CDR3 is TGTGCCACCAGTGATCCAGGGGTTGGAGCTTTCTTT. Translating gives CATSDPGVGAFF.

The gene calls are TRBV27 and TRBJ2-7; weak D call: TRBD1 (6 bases). Germline V CDR1 and CDR2: MNHEY, SMNVEV (reference sequence). The CDR3 extends over 16 amino acids. The V gene lost 3 bases and the J gene lost 6 bases, with 21 bases spanning the gap. This CDR3 is CASSLSLGTPLAEQYF. For the CDR3, the DNA is TGTGCCAGCAGTTTGTCCCTCGGGACACCCCTCGCCGAGCAGTACTTC.

This clone occurred once. The rearrangement joins TRBV7-2 to TRBJ1-2; TRBD1 is a possible D gene (5 bases). V lost 5 bases and J lost 3, with 19 bases in between. The CDR3 is 16 amino acids. Germline lookup yields CDR1 SGHTA and CDR2 FQGNSA. The CDR3 nucleotides read TGTGCCAGCAGCCAGGACCGGGCTTACAGGCACTATGGCTACACCTTC. Translating gives CASSQDRAYRHYGYTF.

This chain joins TRBV15 and TRBJ1-2, with TRBD1 matching over 8 bases. CDR3 length: 15 amino acids. Germline V CDR1 and CDR2: LNHNV, YYDKDF (reference sequence). Germline trimming cut 3 bases from V and 6 bases from J; bases unmatched to any gene: 9. The CDR3 is CATSRYETGEHGYTF. In DNA, the CDR3 is TGTGCCACCAGCAGGTATGAGACAGGGGAGCATGGCTACACCTTC.

Here the CDR3 reads CASSMNQPTGGYYGYTF. The CDR3 DNA follows: TGTGCCAGTAGTATGAACCAGCCGACAGGGGGTTACTATGGCTACACCTTC. The J gene is TRBJ1-2, the V gene TRBV19; 9 nucleotides agree with TRBD1. V dropped 3 bases and J dropped 3; count of bases not matched to a gene: 11. The germline V gene encodes CDR1 LNHDA and CDR2 SQIVND (reference sequence). There are 17 residues in the CDR3.

This clone was counted once. The chain has TRBV3-1 (or the pseudogene TRBV3-2) and TRBJ1-6; D possibly corresponds to TRBD1 (5 bases). Trimming pared 0 bases from V and 6 bases from J, leaving 6 bases between. The CDR3 consists of 14 residues. CDR1 is LGHDT, CDR2 YNNKEL, per germline (reference sequence). This chain's CDR3 is CASSQEQVNSPLHF. CDR3 bases: TGTGCCAGCAGCCAAGAACAGGTTAATTCACCCCTCCACTTT.

The chain has TRBV6-5 and TRBJ1-2; D is perhaps TRBD1 (5 bases). Trimming stripped 5 bases from V and 4 bases from J, with 11 bases between. Looked up from germline, CDR1 is MNHEY and CDR2 is SVGAGI. The CDR3 is made up of 13 amino acids. The CDR3 nucleotides are TGTGCCAGCAGTCTCCGGGGGGGCTATGGCTACACCTTC. Its translation: CASSLRGGYGYTF.

The V gene is TRBV3-1 (or the pseudogene TRBV3-2), the J gene TRBJ1-5; D is unresolved. From germline, CDR1 is LGHDT and CDR2 YNNKEL (reference sequence). CDR3 length equals 13 residues. V was cut by 2 bases and J by 5 bases, with 7 bases left in between. The CDR3 nucleotides are TGTGCCAGCAGCCAAAGCGTCGATCAGCCCCAGCATTTT. Translating it yields CASSQSVDQPQHF.

The chain links TRBV27 to TRBJ1-2; 8 positions agree with TRBD1. CDR1 and CDR2 (germline): MNHEY, SMNVEV (reference sequence). Trimming at V came to 2 bases and at J to 5 bases, leaving 7 bases not matched to a gene. CDR3 length: 15 amino acids. CDR3 region: CASSLGQGAWYGYTF. The CDR3 bases are TGTGCCAGCAGTTTAGGGCAGGGGGCCTGGTATGGCTACACCTTC.

The V call is TRBV5-1, the J call TRBJ1-5; a weak D match, TRBD1 (5 bases). Germline-derived CDR1 and CDR2 are SGHRS and YFSETQ. Between the trimmed V and J ends, which lost 0 bases and 0 bases, there was a span of 7 bases. The CDR3 contains 15 residues. CDR3 nucleotides: TGCGCCAGCAGCTTGGGACAGTATAGCAATCAGCCCCAGCATTTT. This translates into CASSLGQYSNQPQHF.

The rearrangement joins TRBV3-1 (or the pseudogene TRBV3-2) to TRBJ1-2, with a tentative D call TRBD1 (6 bases). This CDR3 has 16 amino acids. V dropped 2 bases and J dropped 0 bases, with 13 bases sitting between them. Per germline, CDR1 LGHDT and CDR2 YNNKEL (reference sequence). This CDR3 reads CASSQRRTASNYGYTF. CDR3 bases: TGTGCCAGCAGCCAAAGGAGGACAGCCTCTAACTATGGCTACACCTTC.

This clone was observed a few times. The chain links TRBV6-2 or TRBV6-3 to TRBJ2-3, with a weak D call TRBD1 (5 bases). The V gene lost 0 bases and the J gene lost 1 base, with 5 bases spanning the gap. The V gene's germline CDR1 is MNHEY and CDR2 SVGEGT. This CDR3 spans 14 amino acids. CDR3 sequence reads: CASSYSGRTDTQYF. In DNA form, the CDR3 reads TGTGCCAGCAGTTACTCGGGGCGCACAGATACGCAGTATTTT.

This sequence joins TRBV4-3 and TRBJ1-6, with 8 bases identical to TRBD1. Trimming at V came to 0 bases and at J to 10 bases, leaving 11 bases not matched to a gene. The CDR3 is 17 amino acids. Germline CDR1 and CDR2: LGHNA and YSLEER. The CDR3 loop reads CASSQDVTGDRGSPLHF. In nucleotides, the CDR3 is TGCGCCAGCAGCCAAGATGTGACAGGGGATCGCGGATCACCCCTCCACTTT.

The V gene is TRBV24-1, the J gene TRBJ2-1; 10 bases map to TRBD2. V gave up 3 bases and J gave up 7 bases; unmatched junction bases: 8. The CDR3 runs to 16 residues. Germline values: CDR1 KGHDR, CDR2 SFDVKD. Here the CDR3 DNA reads TGTGCCACCAGTGATCGAGCGGGGGGGCCGTCAAATGAGCAGTTCTTC. Its translation is CATSDRAGGPSNEQFF.

The gene calls are TRBV11-3 and TRBJ2-1, with TRBD2 identical over 11 bases. Germline loops: CDR1 SGHNT, CDR2 YENEEA. The CDR3 spans 15 residues. The ends lost 1 base at V and 4 bases at J; junction bases unmatched: 0. The CDR3 is CASSLGTSGYNEQFF. CDR3 nucleotide sequence: TGTGCCAGCAGCTTAGGGACTAGCGGGTACAATGAGCAGTTCTTC.

The V gene is TRBV16, the J gene TRBJ1-5, with D possibly being TRBD1 (6 bases). V was trimmed by 4 bases and J by 6 bases, leaving 19 bases between them. This CDR3 is built from 16 residues. Germline CDR1 reads KGHSY; CDR2 reads FQNENV. The CDR3 spells CASSPRGRGKAQPQHF. The CDR3 region has the DNA TGTGCCAGCAGCCCCCGGGGGAGGGGGAAGGCTCAGCCCCAGCATTTT.

CDR3 in amino acids: CASSQGLAGGRYF. DNA for the CDR3: TGTGCCAGCAGCCAAGGTCTAGCGGGGGGACGATATTTT. The chain recombines TRBV14 with TRBJ2-3; 11 nucleotides align to TRBD2. From germline, CDR1 is SGHDN and CDR2 FVKESK. V lost 1 base and J lost 15; bases outside the gene matches: 6. The CDR3 totals 13 residues.

CDR3 DNA: TGTGCCAGCAGCTCGGGACTTCAAAACCGGGGCCAAGAGACCCAGTACTTC. Residues: CASSSGLQNRGQETQYF. This chain joins TRBV7-6 and TRBJ2-5; D might be TRBD2 (6 bases). The ends were cut back, 4 bases at V and 1 base at J, with 19 bases in the middle. The CDR3 length is 17 residues. Germline CDR1 is SGHVS and CDR2 is FNYEAQ.

The rearrangement joins TRBV7-2 to TRBJ1-1, with 9 positions matching TRBD1. V lost 1 base, J lost 7 bases, and 10 bases stayed unmatched. Germline assignment: CDR1 SGHTA and CDR2 FQGNSA. This CDR3 is 16 amino acids long. The CDR3 spells CASSLGRNRGQNEAFF. The CDR3 DNA sequence: TGTGCCAGCAGCTTAGGTCGGAACAGGGGGCAGAATGAAGCTTTCTTT.

For this clone: The DNA is omitted, as the CDR3 cannot be located on it reliably, and the CDR3 follows TCRdb's listing. The rearrangement joins TRBV21-1 to TRBJ1-5. TRBV21-1 is shown as a pseudogene. Counting both end residues, the CDR3 totals 17 amino acids. The CDR3 is CASSKALWGRGNQPQHF.

Only a few counts were recorded for this clone. The chain is built from TRBV5-4 and TRBJ1-2, with D possibly TRBD1 on 6 matching bases. CDR3 length equals 14 residues. Trimming took 4 bases from V and 3 from J, leaving 13 bases between them. Germline CDR1 is SGHNT and CDR2 is YYREEE (reference sequence). Written as DNA, the CDR3 is TGTGCCAGCAGCGGGCGGGGGGCGGACTATGGCTACACCTTC. Protein: CASSGRGADYGYTF.

CDR3 amino acids: CASSPIAGGIYNEQFF. The CDR3 DNA reads as TGTGCCAGCAGCCCTATAGCGGGGGGAATTTACAATGAGCAGTTCTTC. The chain employs TRBV6-2 or TRBV6-3 and TRBJ2-1; TRBD2 matches 10 bases. The CDR3 sequence is 16 residues long. The V segment lost 6 bases and the J segment 4 bases; nucleotides outside the gene matches: 9. CDR1 is MNHEY and CDR2 is SVGEGT in the germline V gene.